Presented here are 27 T cell receptor beta chains from one specimen sequenced in a study of shared clonotypes between healthy human individuals. Measured with immunoSEQ multiplex PCR; TCRdb has only the in-frame clones, and not every one. Here the sample spans around 1.9 million clones, approximately 94% being singletons. Naive CD8 isolation took CD45RO-negative cells positively selected for CCR7 and excluded terminally differentiated effector memory CD45RA+ cells. The specimen sequenced was naive CD8+ T cells from PBMCs. These receptors all come from a man in his late teens or twenties in good health. Some clones in this sample may be carry-over from other donors' samples.

This clone showed up just a few times. The chain combines TRBV19 with TRBJ1-5; no clear D. Germline-derived CDR1 and CDR2 are LNHDA and SQIVND (reference sequence). Between the trimmed V and J ends, which lost 7 bases and 1 base, there was a span of 17 bases. The CDR3 runs 16 residues. The CDR3 reads CASTLEVGESNQPQHF. CDR3 bases: TGTGCCAGTACCCTGGAAGTCGGGGAGAGCAATCAGCCCCAGCATTTT.

This clone was seen only a few times. In the same sample, other DNA sequences code for this CDR3. The J gene is TRBJ2-2, the V gene TRBV9, with 7 bases matching TRBD1. The CDR3 has 15 residues. V shed 4 bases and J 1 base; nucleotides not matched to a gene: 4. Germline CDR1 is SGDLS and CDR2 is YYNGEE. CDR3 sequence (DNA): TGTGCCAGCAGCTCCCGACAGGGGAACACCGGGGAGCTGTTTTTT. Translation: CASSSRQGNTGELFF.

This clone was seen a single time. The rearrangement links TRBV9 to TRBJ2-7; possible D gene TRBD2, 6 bases. This CDR3 is built from 17 residues. Germline-derived CDR1 and CDR2 are SGDLS and YYNGEE. Trimming pared 0 bases from V and 0 bases from J, leaving 16 bases between. The CDR3 nucleotides are TGTGCCAGCAGCGTAGTCTTAGGTGGGAGGATCTCCTACGAGCAGTACTTC. Residues: CASSVVLGGRISYEQYF.

The V call is TRBV7-9, the J call TRBJ2-5, with D unresolved. The length of the CDR3 is 13 residues. V shed 7 bases and J shed 5 bases, with 14 bases lying between them. Germline-derived CDR1 and CDR2 are SEHNR and FQNEAQ (reference sequence). CDR3 sequence reads: CASTSAGVETQYF. The CDR3 DNA is TGTGCCAGCACGTCTGCTGGGGTGGAGACCCAGTACTTC.

The gene calls are TRBV5-5 and TRBJ2-1; 8 bases map to TRBD2. Losses at the gene ends were 4 bases for V and 2 bases for J; bases not matched to a gene: 5. CDR1 is SGHKS and CDR2 is YYEKEE in the germline V gene (reference sequence). The length of the CDR3 is 15 residues. The CDR3 region is CASSTGGGPYNEQFF. The CDR3 nucleotides read TGTGCCAGCAGCACGGGAGGGGGTCCCTACAATGAGCAGTTCTTC.

The V call is TRBV9, the J call TRBJ2-7, with D tentatively TRBD1 (6 bases). Between the trimmed V and J ends, which lost 0 bases and 7 bases, there was a span of 20 bases. The CDR3 runs to 16 residues. Germline V gene data show CDR1 as SGDLS and CDR2 as YYNGEE. The DNA for the CDR3 is TGTGCCAGCAGCGTAGGCGTGGGCAGGGGTAGCGAAGAGCAGTACTTC. Translated: CASSVGVGRGSEEQYF.

In its sample, this clone was seen once. The chain employs TRBV2 and TRBJ1-1; D call uncertain. The V end was cut by 0 bases, the J end by 0 bases, with 5 bases between. Germline lookup yields CDR1 SNHLY and CDR2 FYNNEI. This CDR3 has 14 residues. The CDR3 loop is CASSEAGMNTEAFF. The CDR3 DNA reads as TGTGCCAGCAGTGAAGCGGGCATGAACACTGAAGCTTTCTTT.

The CDR3 nucleotides are TGTGCCAGCAGTTTTTCAATAGCGGGTTATGTCGAGCAGTTCTTC. It codes for CASSFSIAGYVEQFF. The chain employs TRBV28 and TRBJ2-1, with 7 positions matching TRBD2. J was trimmed by 10 bases and V by 3 bases; bases with no gene match: 12. This CDR3 has 15 residues. Germline V gene lookup returns CDR1 MDHEN and CDR2 SYDVKM.

This chain connects TRBV5-4 to TRBJ1-1, with TRBD1 as a possible D gene (6 bases). Looked up from germline, CDR1 is SGHNT and CDR2 is YYREEE (reference sequence). V was shortened by 3 bases and J by 2 bases, with 14 bases between the two germline ends. The CDR3 sequence is 15 residues long. The CDR3 nucleotides read TGTGCCAGCAGCTCGGCCGGGACAACAAACACTGAAGCTTTCTTT. Residues: CASSSAGTTNTEAFF. Together with reference TRBV5-4 and TRBJ1-1, the CDR3 gives the full variable domain: ETGVTQSPTHLIKTRGQQVTLRCSSQSGHNTVSWYQQALGQGPQFIFQYYREEENGRGNFPPRFSGLQFPNYSSELNVNALELDDSALYLCASSSAGTTNTEAFFGQGTRLTVV.

The rearrangement uses TRBV4-1 and TRBJ1-5, with D tentatively TRBD1 (5 bases). Germline values: CDR1 MGHRA, CDR2 YSYEKL. The CDR3 consists of 15 residues. The V gene lost 5 bases and the J gene lost 7 bases, with 18 bases spanning the gap. DNA for the CDR3: TGCGCCAGCAGCTCCAGGGTTGAGGGTGGACAGCCCCAGCATTTT. Translating it yields CASSSRVEGGQPQHF.

The chain has TRBV5-1 and TRBJ1-4, with D possibly being TRBD1 (6 bases). The CDR3 spans 13 residues. Germline lookup yields CDR1 SGHRS and CDR2 YFSETQ. V was cut by 4 bases and J by 8 bases, with 12 bases left in between. CDR3 bases: TGCGCCAGCAGCACCTGGACAGAGGAAAAACTGTTTTTT. It translates to CASSTWTEEKLFF.

V and J are TRBV5-8 and TRBJ2-7; 7 nucleotides match TRBD1. Per the germline V gene, CDR1 is SGHTS and CDR2 is YDEGEE. This CDR3 has 15 amino acids. The junction had 13 bases not matched to a gene; V was cut back by 4 bases and J by 6 bases. In nucleotides, the CDR3 is TGTGCCAGCAGCCTGATAAAAGGGGGCTACCTCGAGCAGTACTTC. It specifies CASSLIKGGYLEQYF.

This clone appeared a single time. V is TRBV27 and J is TRBJ2-3; 9 bases are shared with TRBD2. The CDR3 is 15 amino acids. J lost 4 bases, V lost 5 bases, and 7 bases had no gene match. Germline V gives CDR1 MNHEY, CDR2 SMNVEV (reference sequence). The CDR3 coding sequence is TGTGCCAGCAGTGGGCGGGAGGGCCGGCCAGATACGCAGTATTTT. Translating gives CASSGREGRPDTQYF.

The rearrangement links TRBV27 to TRBJ1-4; no clear D gene. The CDR3 is made up of 14 amino acids. V lost 2 bases and J 7 bases, leaving 11 bases between the germline ends. Germline CDR1 MNHEY, CDR2 SMNVEV (reference sequence). The CDR3 protein is CASSLMGFGEKLFF. CDR3 nucleotide sequence: TGTGCCAGCAGTTTAATGGGATTCGGTGAAAAACTGTTTTTT.

The V call is TRBV4-1, the J call TRBJ2-7; 7 bases line up with TRBD1. V shed 1 base and J 4 bases; nucleotides not matched to a gene: 7. In germline, CDR1 is MGHRA, CDR2 YSYEKL. The CDR3 consists of 15 residues. For the CDR3, the DNA is TGCGCCAGCAGCCAAGGAGGGGGCAGTCTATACGAGCAGTACTTC. Encoded protein: CASSQGGGSLYEQYF.

The V gene is TRBV13, the J gene TRBJ2-7, with 7 bases that match TRBD2. V gave up 5 bases and J gave up 2 bases; unmatched junction bases: 12. CDR3 length: 16 residues. Germline values: CDR1 PRHDT, CDR2 FYEKMQ (reference sequence). The CDR3 nucleotides are TGTGCCAGCAGCGCGGCCTCGGGGGGACCACCCTACGAGCAGTACTTC. Translated: CASSAASGGPPYEQYF.

The chain is built from TRBV10-3 and TRBJ1-1; D not resolved. The germline gives CDR1 ENHRY, CDR2 SYGVKD. Trimming took 3 bases from V and 1 from J, leaving 3 bases between them. This CDR3 is 12 amino acids long. The CDR3 is CAISDRNTEAFF. DNA for the CDR3: TGTGCCATCAGTGACCGGAACACTGAAGCTTTCTTT.

In this sample, this clone turned up once. This chain connects TRBV5-8 to TRBJ2-2; perhaps TRBD1 as D (5 bases). V lost 7 bases to trimming and J lost 0 bases, with 10 bases between them. Germline CDR1 SGHTS, CDR2 YDEGEE. The CDR3 sequence is 14 residues long. The CDR3 nucleotides are TGTGCCAGCGCCACCAGGGCGAACACCGGGGAGCTGTTTTTT. Residues: CASATRANTGELFF.

The rearrangement joins TRBV10-3 to TRBJ2-1; 7 nucleotides line up with TRBD1. The CDR3 consists of 16 residues. CDR1 ENHRY and CDR2 SYGVKD come from the germline V gene. V lost 5 bases, J lost 4 bases, and 11 bases stayed unmatched. The CDR3 bases are TGTGCCATCAGTTTTTCGGGGACAGAAATGTACAATGAGCAGTTCTTC. It yields the protein CAISFSGTEMYNEQFF.

A note on this clone: Distinct nucleotide sequences in the sample also encode this CDR3. This chain connects TRBV7-9 to TRBJ1-1, with D possibly matching TRBD1 (6 bases). Germline CDR1 and CDR2: SEHNR and FQNEAQ (reference sequence). The V end lost 5 bases, the J end lost 2 bases, and 9 bases lay between the germline ends. The CDR3 length is 13 residues. CDR3 DNA: TGTGCCAGCAGCCCGACAGGAAACACTGAAGCTTTCTTT. This codes for CASSPTGNTEAFF.

This clone appeared once. The CDR3 loop is CASCNGSTGDYTGELFF. The CDR3, as DNA: TGTGCCAGCTGCAATGGATCGACAGGGGACTACACCGGGGAGCTGTTTTTT. The V call is TRBV21-1, the J call TRBJ2-2; TRBD1 was called by the table and not checked on the DNA. TRBV21-1 is flagged as a pseudogene. The CDR3 consists of 17 residues.

This chain joins TRBV10-3 and TRBJ1-4; the match to TRBD1 covers 9 bases. This CDR3 spans 17 amino acids. Per germline, CDR1 ENHRY and CDR2 SYGVKD. V lost 3 bases, J lost 0 bases, and 5 bases stayed unmatched. The CDR3 loop is CAISDPGQGTTNEKLFF. The CDR3 DNA sequence: TGTGCCATCAGTGATCCCGGACAGGGGACAACTAATGAAAAACTGTTTTTT.

This chain connects TRBV4-2 to TRBJ2-7, with D perhaps matching TRBD1 (8 bases). CDR1 is LGHNA and CDR2 is YNFKEQ in the germline V gene. This CDR3 is built from 15 residues. Trimming shortened V by 11 bases and J by 3 bases, and 23 bases separated the two germline ends. This chain's CDR3 is CAAAGQADNHYEQYF. The DNA for the CDR3 is TGTGCCGCAGCGGGACAGGCGGATAATCACTACGAGCAGTACTTC.

CDR3 in DNA: TGTGCCAGCAGCACTGGACAGGGGAAGAAAAAGCAGTACTTC. Encoded protein: CASSTGQGKKKQYF. The gene calls are TRBV7-8 and TRBJ2-7, with TRBD1 matching 9 bases. Per germline, CDR1 SGHVS and CDR2 FQNEAQ. The V segment lost 5 bases and the J segment 8 bases; nucleotides outside the gene matches: 10. This CDR3 has 14 amino acids.

This chain uses TRBV2 with TRBJ2-1; D is unclear. CDR3 length: 14 amino acids. V lost 4 bases to trimming and J lost 2 bases, with 9 bases between them. Looked up from germline, CDR1 is SNHLY and CDR2 is FYNNEI. The CDR3 loop reads CASSGTAAYNEQFF. The CDR3 nucleotides are TGTGCCAGCAGTGGGACGGCGGCCTACAATGAGCAGTTCTTC. Variable domain in full (rest from reference TRBV2 and TRBJ2-1): EPEVTQTPSHQVTQMGQEVILRCVPISNHLYFYWYRQILGQKVEFLVSFYNNEISEKSEIFDDQFSVERPDGSNFTLKIRSTKLEDSAMYFCASSGTAAYNEQFFGPGTRLTVL.

The rearrangement uses TRBV28 and TRBJ2-2; no clear D. The CDR3 length is 11 residues. Germline V gene lookup returns CDR1 MDHEN and CDR2 SYDVKM. V gave up 6 bases and J gave up 6 bases, with 5 bases separating them. In nucleotides, the CDR3 is TGTGCCAGCAGAGAGTCCGGGGAGCTGTTTTTT. It codes for CASRESGELFF.

This chain uses TRBV5-8 with TRBJ1-4; D is undetermined. The germline V gene has CDR1 SGHTS and CDR2 YDEGEE. V was shortened by 3 bases and J by 3 bases, with 12 bases between the two germline ends. CDR3 size: 15 residues. The CDR3 region is CASSSPVGSNEKLFF. The CDR3 DNA reads TGTGCCAGCAGCTCGCCCGTGGGCTCTAATGAAAAACTGTTTTTT. Looking up the rest from reference TRBV5-8 and TRBJ1-4 gives the full variable domain: EAGVTQSPTHLIKTRGQQATLRCSPISGHTSVYWYQQALGLGLQFLLWYDEGEERNRGNFPPRFSGRQFPNYSSELNVNALELEDSALYLCASSSPVGSNEKLFFGSGTQLSVL.